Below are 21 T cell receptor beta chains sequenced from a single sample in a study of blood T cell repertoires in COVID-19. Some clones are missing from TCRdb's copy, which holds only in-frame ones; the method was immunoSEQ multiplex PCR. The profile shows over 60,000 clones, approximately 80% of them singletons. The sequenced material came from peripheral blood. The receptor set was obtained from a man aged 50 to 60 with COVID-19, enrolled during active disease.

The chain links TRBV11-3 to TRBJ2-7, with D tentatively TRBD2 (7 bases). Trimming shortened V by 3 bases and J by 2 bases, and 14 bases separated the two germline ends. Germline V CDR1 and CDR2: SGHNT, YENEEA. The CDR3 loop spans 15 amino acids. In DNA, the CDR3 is TGTGCCAGCAGCTTGGGGGGGGCCGAGACCTACGAGCAGTACTTC. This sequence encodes CASSLGGAETYEQYF.

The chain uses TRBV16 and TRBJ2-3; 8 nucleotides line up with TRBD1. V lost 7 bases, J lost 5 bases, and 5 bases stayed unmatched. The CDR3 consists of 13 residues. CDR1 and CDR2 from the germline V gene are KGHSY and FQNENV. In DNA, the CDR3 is TGTGCCAGCATGTTGACAGGGGAAGATACGCAGTATTTT. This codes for CASMLTGEDTQYF.

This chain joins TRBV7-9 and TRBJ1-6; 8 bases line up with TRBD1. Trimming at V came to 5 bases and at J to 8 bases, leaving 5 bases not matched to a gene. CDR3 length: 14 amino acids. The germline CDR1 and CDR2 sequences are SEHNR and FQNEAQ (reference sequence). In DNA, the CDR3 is TGTGCCAGCAGCGTGACAGGGGCTGATTCACCCCTCCACTTT. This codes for CASSVTGADSPLHF.

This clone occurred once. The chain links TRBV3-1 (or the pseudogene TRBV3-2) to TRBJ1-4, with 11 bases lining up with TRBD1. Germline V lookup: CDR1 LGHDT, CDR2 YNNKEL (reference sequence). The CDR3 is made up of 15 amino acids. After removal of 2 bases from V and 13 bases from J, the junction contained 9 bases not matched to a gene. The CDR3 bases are TGTGCCAGCAGCCAAAATTCCGGGACAGGGGGGGGACTGTTTTTT. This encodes CASSQNSGTGGGLFF.

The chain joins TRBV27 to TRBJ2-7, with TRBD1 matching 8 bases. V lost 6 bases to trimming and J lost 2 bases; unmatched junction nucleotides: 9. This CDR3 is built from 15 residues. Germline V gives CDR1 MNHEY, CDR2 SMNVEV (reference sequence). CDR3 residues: CASRNTDRVAYEQYF. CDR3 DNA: TGTGCCAGCAGAAATACGGACAGGGTGGCCTACGAGCAGTACTTC.

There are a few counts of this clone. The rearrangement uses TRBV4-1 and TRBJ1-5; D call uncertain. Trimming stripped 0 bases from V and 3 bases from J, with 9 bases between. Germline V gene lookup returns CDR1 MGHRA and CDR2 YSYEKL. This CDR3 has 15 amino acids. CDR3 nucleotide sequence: TGCGCCAGCAGCCAAGATGAGGGCATCAATCAGCCCCAGCATTTT. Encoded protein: CASSQDEGINQPQHF.

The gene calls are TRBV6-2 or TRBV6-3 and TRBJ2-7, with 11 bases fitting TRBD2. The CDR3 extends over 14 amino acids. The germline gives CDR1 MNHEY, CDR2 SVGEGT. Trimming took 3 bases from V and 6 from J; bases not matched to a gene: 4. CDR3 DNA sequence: TGTGCCAGCAGTTATCAGGGACTAGCGGCCGAGCAGTACTTC. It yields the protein CASSYQGLAAEQYF.

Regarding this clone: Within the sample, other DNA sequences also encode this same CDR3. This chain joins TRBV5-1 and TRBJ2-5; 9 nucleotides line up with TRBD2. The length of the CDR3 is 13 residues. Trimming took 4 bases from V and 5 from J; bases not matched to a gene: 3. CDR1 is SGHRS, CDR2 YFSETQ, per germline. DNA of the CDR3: TGCGCCAGCAGCGGGCTAGCGGGGGAGACCCAGTACTTC. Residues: CASSGLAGETQYF.

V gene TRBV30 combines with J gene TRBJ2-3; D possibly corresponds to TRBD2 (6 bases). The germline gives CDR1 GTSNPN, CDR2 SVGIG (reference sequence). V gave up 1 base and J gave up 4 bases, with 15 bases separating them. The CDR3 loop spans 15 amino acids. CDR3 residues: CAWSGDAGIADTQYF. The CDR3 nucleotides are TGTGCCTGGAGTGGGGATGCGGGAATAGCAGATACGCAGTATTTT.

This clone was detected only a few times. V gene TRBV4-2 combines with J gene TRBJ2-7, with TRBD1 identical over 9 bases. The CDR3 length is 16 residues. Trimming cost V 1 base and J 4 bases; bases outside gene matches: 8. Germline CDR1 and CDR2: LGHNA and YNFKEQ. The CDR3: CASSQGGVQGAYEQYF. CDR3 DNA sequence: TGTGCCAGCAGCCAAGGGGGTGTACAGGGGGCGTACGAGCAGTACTTC.

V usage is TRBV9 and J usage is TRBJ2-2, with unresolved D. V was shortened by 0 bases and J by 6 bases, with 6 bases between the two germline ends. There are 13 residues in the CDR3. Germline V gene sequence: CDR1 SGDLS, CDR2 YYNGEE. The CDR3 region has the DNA TGTGCCAGCAGCGTAGATGCGGCCGGGGAGCTGTTTTTT. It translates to CASSVDAAGELFF.

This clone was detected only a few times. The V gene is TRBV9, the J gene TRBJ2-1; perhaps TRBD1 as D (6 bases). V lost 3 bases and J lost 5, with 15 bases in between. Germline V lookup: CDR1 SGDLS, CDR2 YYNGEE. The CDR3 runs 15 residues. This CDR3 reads CASSDGTTINNEQFF. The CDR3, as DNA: TGTGCCAGCAGCGACGGGACAACAATTAACAATGAGCAGTTCTTC.

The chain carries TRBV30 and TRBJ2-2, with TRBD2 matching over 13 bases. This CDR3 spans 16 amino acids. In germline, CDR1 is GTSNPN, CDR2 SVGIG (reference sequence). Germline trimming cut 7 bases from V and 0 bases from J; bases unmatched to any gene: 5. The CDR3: CAFGTSGTSNTGELFF. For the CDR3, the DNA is TGTGCCTTTGGGACTAGCGGGACGTCGAACACCGGGGAGCTGTTTTTT.

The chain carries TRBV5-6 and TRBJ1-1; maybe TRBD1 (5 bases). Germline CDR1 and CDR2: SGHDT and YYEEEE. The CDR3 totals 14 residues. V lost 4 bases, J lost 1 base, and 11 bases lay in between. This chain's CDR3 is CASSLIRGNTEAFF. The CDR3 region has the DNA TGTGCCAGCAGCCTTATTAGGGGGAACACTGAAGCTTTCTTT. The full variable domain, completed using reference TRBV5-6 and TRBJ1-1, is DAGVTQSPTHLIKTRGQQVTLRCSPKSGHDTVSWYQQALGQGPQFIFQYYEEEERQRGNFPDRFSGHQFPNYSSELNVNALLLGDSALYLCASSLIRGNTEAFFGQGTRLTVV.

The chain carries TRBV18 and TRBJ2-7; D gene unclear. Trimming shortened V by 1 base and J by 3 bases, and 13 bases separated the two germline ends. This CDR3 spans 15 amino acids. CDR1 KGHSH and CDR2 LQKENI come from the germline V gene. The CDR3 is CASSPLSSKLYEQYF. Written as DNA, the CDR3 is TGTGCCAGCTCACCACTGTCCTCCAAGCTCTACGAGCAGTACTTC. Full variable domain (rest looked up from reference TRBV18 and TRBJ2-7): NAGVMQNPRHLVRRRGQEARLRCSPMKGHSHVYWYRQLPEEGLKFMVYLQKENIIDESGMPKERFSAEFPKEGPSILRIQQVVRGDSAAYFCASSPLSSKLYEQYFGPGTRLTVT.

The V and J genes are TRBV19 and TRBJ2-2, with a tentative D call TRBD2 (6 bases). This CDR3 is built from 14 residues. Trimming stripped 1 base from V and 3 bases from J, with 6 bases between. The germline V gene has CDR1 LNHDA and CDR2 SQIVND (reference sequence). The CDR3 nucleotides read TGTGCCAGTAGTATAGGGAGGGACACCGGGGAGCTGTTTTTT. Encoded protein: CASSIGRDTGELFF.

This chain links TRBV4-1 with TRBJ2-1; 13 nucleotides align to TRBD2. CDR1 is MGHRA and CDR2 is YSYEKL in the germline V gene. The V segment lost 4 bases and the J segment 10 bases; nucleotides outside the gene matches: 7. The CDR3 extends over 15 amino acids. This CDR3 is CASSPWTSGRNEQFF. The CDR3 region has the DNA TGCGCCAGCAGCCCCTGGACTAGCGGGAGAAACGAGCAGTTCTTC.

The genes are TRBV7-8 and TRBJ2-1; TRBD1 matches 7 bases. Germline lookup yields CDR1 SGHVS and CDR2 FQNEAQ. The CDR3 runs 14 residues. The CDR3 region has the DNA TGTGTCTGTAGAGGGCGGACAGGATACAATGAGCAGTTCTTC. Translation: CVCRGRTGYNEQFF.

CDR3 coding DNA: TGTGCCAGCAGTGCTCTACGCACAGATACGCAGTATTTT. Encoded protein: CASSALRTDTQYF. V is TRBV2 and J is TRBJ2-3; D is unclear. The germline gives CDR1 SNHLY, CDR2 FYNNEI. The CDR3 contains 13 residues. Trimming stripped 4 bases from V and 1 base from J, with 6 bases between.

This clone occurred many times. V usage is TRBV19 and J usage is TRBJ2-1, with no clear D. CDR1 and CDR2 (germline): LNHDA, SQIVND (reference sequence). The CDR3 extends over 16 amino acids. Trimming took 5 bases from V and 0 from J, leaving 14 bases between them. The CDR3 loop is CASSFASRLSYNEQFF. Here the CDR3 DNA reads TGTGCCAGTAGTTTTGCGTCCAGGCTCTCCTACAATGAGCAGTTCTTC.

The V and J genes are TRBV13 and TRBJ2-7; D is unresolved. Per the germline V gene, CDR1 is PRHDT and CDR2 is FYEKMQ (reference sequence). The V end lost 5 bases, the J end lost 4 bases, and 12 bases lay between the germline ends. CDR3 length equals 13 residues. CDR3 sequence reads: CASSPAGSYEQYF. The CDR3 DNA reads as TGTGCCAGCAGCCCCGCCGGGTCTTACGAGCAGTACTTC.